The 31 T cell receptor beta chains reported below all come from one sample, sequenced in a study of blood T cell repertoires in COVID-19. Clones were sequenced by immunoSEQ multiplex PCR, and TCRdb holds only the in-frame ones, with some missing. Of about 220,000 clones in the sample, roughly four fifths are singletons; the top ten hold roughly 5.5%. Sequenced input: peripheral blood. These receptors were obtained from a woman aged 70-85 years with COVID-19, enrolled during active disease.

Concerning this clone itself: The junction departs from the called germline gene at one end, perhaps through a read error. This chain connects TRBV7-3 to TRBJ2-4; D possibly corresponds to TRBD1 (6 bases). This CDR3 contains 13 residues. The germline V gene encodes CDR1 SGHTA and CDR2 FQGTGA. In DNA, the CDR3 is TGTGCCGGCAGCTTAGCCAGGGGAAACATTCAGTACTTC. Encoded protein: CAGSLARGNIQYF.

The V call is TRBV30, the J call TRBJ1-2; 8 bases are a match to TRBD1. This CDR3 comprises 14 residues. The V and J ends lost 4 bases and 7 bases, in that order; junction bases with no gene match: 11. Germline-derived CDR1 and CDR2 are GTSNPN and SVGIG (reference sequence). The chain's CDR3 is CAWTYGQGFVGYTF. The CDR3 nucleotides are TGTGCCTGGACCTACGGACAGGGCTTCGTTGGCTACACCTTC.

This chain connects TRBV2 to TRBJ1-2; D might be TRBD1 (5 bases). Germline lookup yields CDR1 SNHLY and CDR2 FYNNEI. The CDR3 extends over 13 amino acids. The V gene lost 7 bases and the J gene lost 4 bases, with 13 bases spanning the gap. CDR3 residues: CASKMGGSYGYTF. The CDR3 DNA reads TGTGCCAGCAAGATGGGGGGTAGCTATGGCTACACCTTC. Based on the CDR3 plus reference TRBV2 and TRBJ1-2, the full variable domain is EPEVTQTPSHQVTQMGQEVILRCVPISNHLYFYWYRQILGQKVEFLVSFYNNEISEKSEIFDDQFSVERPDGSNFTLKIRSTKLEDSAMYFCASKMGGSYGYTFGSGTRLTVV.

This clone was detected only once. The DNA of the CDR3 is TGTGCCAGCAGTTACCGGCAAGGGGGCGGAAAGCAGAGCACAGATACGCAGTATTTT. Translation gives CASSYRQGGGKQSTDTQYF. This sequence joins TRBV6-2 or TRBV6-3 and TRBJ2-3; 7 nucleotides align to TRBD1. The CDR3 covers 19 residues. Germline CDR1 reads MNHEY; CDR2 reads SVGEGT. V lost 2 bases and J lost 0; bases outside the gene matches: 14.

The chain has TRBV6-6 and TRBJ2-7; 7 nucleotides line up with TRBD1. The CDR3 loop spans 18 amino acids. Germline V gene lookup returns CDR1 MNHNY and CDR2 SVGAGI (reference sequence). The V segment lost 5 bases and the J segment 0 bases; nucleotides outside the gene matches: 16. The CDR3 coding sequence is TGTGCCAGCAGTCCCCAGTTCGGGACAGCGTTCTTCTCCTACGAGCAGTACTTC. As protein: CASSPQFGTAFFSYEQYF.

This chain links TRBV15 with TRBJ2-1; D unclear. Germline-derived CDR1 and CDR2 are LNHNV and YYDKDF (reference sequence). The CDR3 extends over 15 amino acids. V gave up 1 base and J gave up 7 bases, with 14 bases separating them. The CDR3 region is CATSRGSLEPNEQFF. DNA for the CDR3: TGTGCCACCAGCAGAGGGTCCCTAGAGCCTAATGAGCAGTTCTTC.

This clone was counted many times. V is TRBV25-1 and J is TRBJ1-2; D might be TRBD1 (5 bases). Germline V gene data show CDR1 as MGHDK and CDR2 as SYGVNS. Trimming left V 7 bases short and J 7 bases short, with 13 bases between. The CDR3 runs 12 residues. CDR3 in DNA: TGTGCCAGCACCCAAGGGACTTTTGGCTACACCTTC. As protein: CASTQGTFGYTF.

CDR3: CASSPPGTSGIYEQYF. CDR3 DNA sequence: TGTGCCAGCAGTCCACCTGGGACTAGCGGAATCTACGAGCAGTACTTC. The rearrangement joins TRBV3-1 (or the pseudogene TRBV3-2) to TRBJ2-7; 11 bases fit TRBD2. The germline V gene encodes CDR1 LGHDT and CDR2 YNNKEL (reference sequence). Germline trimming cut 6 bases from V and 3 bases from J; bases unmatched to any gene: 10. The CDR3 contains 16 residues.

The genes are TRBV7-2 and TRBJ1-6; no reliable D call. Germline V CDR1 and CDR2: SGHTA, FQGNSA. The ends were cut back, 3 bases at V and 0 bases at J, with 6 bases in the middle. This CDR3 comprises 15 residues. CDR3 in DNA: TGTGCCAGCAGCTTGCAGGCCTCCTATAATTCACCCCTCCACTTT. It specifies CASSLQASYNSPLHF.

The chain has TRBV25-1 and TRBJ2-1, with TRBD2 identical over 12 bases. The V gene's germline CDR1 is MGHDK and CDR2 SYGVNS. This CDR3 has 12 residues. Trimming removed 6 bases from V and 16 bases from J; junction bases left unmatched: 7. In DNA form, the CDR3 reads TGTGCCAGCAGAAGACTAGCGGGAGAGACATTCTTC. This sequence encodes CASRRLAGETFF.

This clone was seen more than once but under ten times. The rearrangement links TRBV6-2 or TRBV6-3 to TRBJ2-1; 12 positions agree with TRBD2. V dropped 1 base and J dropped 0; count of bases not matched to a gene: 7. The CDR3 extends over 19 amino acids. Germline V gene sequence: CDR1 MNHEY, CDR2 SVGEGT. In DNA form, the CDR3 reads TGTGCCAGCAGTTACTTGGCTAGCGGGAGGGGTGGCTCCTACAATGAGCAGTTCTTC. As protein: CASSYLASGRGGSYNEQFF.

The chain links TRBV5-3 to TRBJ2-3; a weak D match, TRBD1 (6 bases). TRBV5-3 is filed as an ORF, its function uncertain. The CDR3 length is 17 residues. V gave up 3 bases and J gave up 3 bases, with 20 bases separating them. CDR3 sequence (DNA): TGTGCCAGAAGCTCTCTTTTCAAGGACAGTCTTACAGATACGCAGTATTTT. This gives the protein CARSSLFKDSLTDTQYF.

This chain joins TRBV28 and TRBJ2-7, with 10 bases fitting TRBD1. Germline assignment: CDR1 MDHEN and CDR2 SYDVKM. Germline trimming cut 6 bases from V and 8 bases from J; bases unmatched to any gene: 7. CDR3 length: 13 residues. This chain's CDR3 is CASRGTDRGKQYF. The CDR3 DNA reads as TGTGCCAGCAGGGGGACGGACAGGGGGAAGCAGTACTTC.

The chain couples TRBV7-9 to TRBJ2-5, with 13 bases aligning to TRBD2. V shed 1 base and J 0 bases; nucleotides not matched to a gene: 5. Germline V gene data show CDR1 as SEHNR and CDR2 as FQNEAQ (reference sequence). CDR3 length: 18 amino acids. Here the CDR3 reads CASSLGGTSGMYQETQYF. CDR3 in DNA: TGTGCCAGCAGCTTAGGAGGGACTAGCGGGATGTACCAAGAGACCCAGTACTTC.

V gene TRBV3-1 (or the pseudogene TRBV3-2) combines with J gene TRBJ1-5, with D perhaps TRBD1 (5 bases). CDR3 length: 13 residues. Germline V gene sequence: CDR1 LGHDT, CDR2 YNNKEL (reference sequence). With 2 bases removed from V and 6 bases from J, the gap between germline ends came to 8 bases. DNA of the CDR3: TGTGCCAGCAGCCAATTTCAGGGTCAGCCCCAGCATTTT. This gives the protein CASSQFQGQPQHF.

This clone was detected once. The chain has TRBV19 and TRBJ2-7, with D possibly TRBD2 on 5 matching bases. The CDR3 sequence is 11 residues long. Germline loops: CDR1 LNHDA, CDR2 SQIVND (reference sequence). Trimming shortened V by 7 bases and J by 5 bases, and 9 bases separated the two germline ends. The CDR3 DNA reads TGTGCCAGTATGGTGGAGGACGAGCAGTACTTC. Its protein product is CASMVEDEQYF.

This clone was picked up one time. At the DNA level, this CDR3 is encoded by other sequences in the same sample as well. The V and J genes are TRBV5-1 and TRBJ1-3; D not resolved. The CDR3 contains 14 residues. Germline CDR1 reads SGHRS; CDR2 reads YFSETQ. V was cut by 0 bases and J by 4 bases, with 8 bases left in between. The CDR3 DNA is TGCGCCAGCAGCTTGGATGGTCTAGGAAACACCATATATTTT. This encodes CASSLDGLGNTIYF.

This sequence joins TRBV7-2 and TRBJ2-2; 9 bases line up with TRBD1. V lost 10 bases, J lost 6 bases, and 12 bases stayed unmatched. This CDR3 comprises 15 residues. CDR1 is SGHTA and CDR2 is FQGNSA in the germline V gene. The CDR3 is CATQRTQGAAGELFF. Written as DNA, the CDR3 is TGTGCCACCCAACGGACACAGGGGGCGGCCGGGGAGCTGTTTTTT.

The chain combines TRBV5-8 with TRBJ2-7; 9 positions match TRBD1. Per germline, CDR1 SGHTS and CDR2 YDEGEE. CDR3 length: 13 residues. Losses at the gene ends were 4 bases for V and 10 bases for J; bases not matched to a gene: 9. The CDR3 region has the DNA TGTGCCAGCAGCCTCCGGGACAGGGTCGGACAGTACTTC. Translated, it gives CASSLRDRVGQYF.

The chain couples TRBV6-6 to TRBJ2-7; D ambiguous. Trimming pared 8 bases from V and 0 bases from J, leaving 11 bases between. There are 13 residues in the CDR3. The germline V gene encodes CDR1 MNHNY and CDR2 SVGAGI (reference sequence). DNA for the CDR3: TGTGCCAGCGGCAGGTTGAGCTCCTACGAGCAGTACTTC. This encodes CASGRLSSYEQYF.

The CDR3 region is CASRTSVPDTQYF. The CDR3 DNA sequence: TGTGCCAGCAGGACTAGTGTCCCAGATACGCAGTATTTT. The chain couples TRBV7-9 to TRBJ2-3, with D tentatively TRBD2 (6 bases). This CDR3 has 13 amino acids. Trimming cost V 6 bases and J 4 bases, with 11 bases left between them. Germline CDR1 SEHNR, CDR2 FQNEAQ (reference sequence).

The chain joins TRBV14 to TRBJ1-2, with 7 bases fitting TRBD1. This CDR3 region has 14 residues. Germline trimming cut 4 bases from V and 8 bases from J; bases unmatched to any gene: 10. CDR1 and CDR2 (germline): SGHDN, FVKESK. The CDR3: CASSRSTGLGGYTF. Written as DNA, the CDR3 is TGTGCCAGCAGCCGATCGACAGGGTTGGGAGGCTACACCTTC. The full variable domain, completed using reference TRBV14 and TRBJ1-2, is EAGVTQFPSHSVIEKGQTVTLRCDPISGHDNLYWYRRVMGKEIKFLLHFVKESKQDESGMPNNRFLAERTGGTYSTLKVQPAELEDSGVYFCASSRSTGLGGYTFGSGTRLTVV.

The chain is built from TRBV24-1 and TRBJ2-3, with TRBD2 as a possible D gene (6 bases). Germline-derived CDR1 and CDR2 are KGHDR and SFDVKD. The V end was cut by 6 bases, the J end by 1 base, with 7 bases between. The CDR3 totals 13 residues. The CDR3 DNA sequence: TGTGCCACCAGTTCGGGGGGCACAGATACGCAGTATTTT. Protein: CATSSGGTDTQYF.

The rearrangement joins TRBV28 to TRBJ1-4, with 12 bases that match TRBD1. CDR1 and CDR2 from the germline V gene are MDHEN and SYDVKM. The length of the CDR3 is 15 residues. Losses at the gene ends were 6 bases for V and 8 bases for J; bases not matched to a gene: 7. As DNA, the CDR3 is TGTGCCAGCAGCCCTGGGACAGGGGGCCGCGAAAAACTGTTTTTT. Translated, it gives CASSPGTGGREKLFF.

The chain recombines TRBV7-2 with TRBJ1-2; D is possibly TRBD1 (5 bases). Germline loops: CDR1 SGHTA, CDR2 FQGNSA. The CDR3 has 15 amino acids. The V end was cut by 6 bases, the J end by 0 bases, with 14 bases between. DNA of the CDR3: TGTGCCAGCAGTTCAGGGCCAACTTCTAACTATGGCTACACCTTC. Protein: CASSSGPTSNYGYTF.

This clone has only a few counts. The rearrangement links TRBV21-1 to TRBJ1-5; the table's D call, TRBD1, was not checked against the DNA. TRBV21-1 is a pseudogene segment. The CDR3 covers 18 residues. Here the CDR3 reads CASSKEDRGEVQHQPQHF. As DNA, the CDR3 is TGTGCCAGCAGCAAAGAGGACAGGGGAGAGGTCCAGCATCAGCCCCAGCATTTT.

The rearrangement links TRBV10-2 to TRBJ2-5, with D perhaps TRBD2 (6 bases). CDR1 is WSHSY, CDR2 SAAADI, per germline. CDR3 length equals 15 residues. Trimming shortened V by 3 bases and J by 4 bases, and 15 bases separated the two germline ends. The CDR3 DNA is TGCGCCAGCAGTGAAGGAGGGAGCGTTGGAGAGACCCAGTACTTC. Translation: CASSEGGSVGETQYF.

The table lists this clone with a few counts. The chain employs TRBV28 and TRBJ1-6; 8 bases are shared with TRBD1. Losses at the gene ends were 2 bases for V and 10 bases for J; bases not matched to a gene: 4. The CDR3 has 14 residues. Germline-derived CDR1 and CDR2 are MDHEN and SYDVKM. CDR3 sequence (DNA): TGTGCCAGCAGTTTAATGACAGGGGTGTCACCCCTCCACTTT. This encodes CASSLMTGVSPLHF.

The chain carries TRBV2 and TRBJ2-2, with 7 bases fitting TRBD1. V lost 5 bases, J lost 5 bases, and 8 bases stayed unmatched. This CDR3 is built from 15 residues. The germline CDR1 and CDR2 sequences are SNHLY and FYNNEI. CDR3 protein: CASSKDRIRTGELFF. In DNA form, the CDR3 reads TGTGCCAGCAGTAAGGACAGGATTCGTACCGGGGAGCTGTTTTTT.

This chain connects TRBV7-8 to TRBJ1-6; D is unresolved. The CDR3 loop spans 16 amino acids. Germline lookup yields CDR1 SGHVS and CDR2 FQNEAQ. V was cut by 1 base and J by 7 bases, with 14 bases left in between. The CDR3, as DNA: TGTGCCAGCAGCTTAGTTGGCAGTATGAAAAATTCACCCCTCCACTTT. This gives the protein CASSLVGSMKNSPLHF.

The chain links TRBV27 to TRBJ1-2, with a tentative D call TRBD1 (5 bases). Germline V gene sequence: CDR1 MNHEY, CDR2 SMNVEV (reference sequence). This CDR3 region has 16 residues. V was pared by 3 bases and J by 3 bases, with 17 bases between. The CDR3 is CASSLTGLLRDYGYTF. In nucleotides, the CDR3 is TGTGCCAGCAGTTTGACGGGACTCTTGAGGGACTATGGCTACACCTTC.